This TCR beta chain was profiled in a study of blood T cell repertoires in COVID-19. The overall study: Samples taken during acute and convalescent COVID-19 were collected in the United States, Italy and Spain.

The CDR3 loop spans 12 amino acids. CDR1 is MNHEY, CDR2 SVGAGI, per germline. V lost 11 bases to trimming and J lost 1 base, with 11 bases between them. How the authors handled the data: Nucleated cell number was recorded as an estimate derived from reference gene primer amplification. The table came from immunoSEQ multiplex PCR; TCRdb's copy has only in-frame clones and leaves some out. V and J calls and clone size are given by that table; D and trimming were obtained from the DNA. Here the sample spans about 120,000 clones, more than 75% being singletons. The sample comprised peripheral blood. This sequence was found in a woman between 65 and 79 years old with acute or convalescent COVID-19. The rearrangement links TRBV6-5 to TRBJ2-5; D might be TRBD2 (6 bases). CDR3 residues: CAVRDFQETQYF. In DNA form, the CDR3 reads TGTGCCGTCCGGGACTTCCAAGAGACCCAGTACTTC.